The T cell receptor (beta chain) described here comes from a study of memory CD4+ T cells and cytomegalovirus serostatus. Single viable CD3+CD4+CD8-CD45RO+ cells were sorted as the memory CD4+ T cells. Donors' CMV status reflects serum IgG against pp150, pp28, p38, p52. CD4+ T cells were isolated by positive magnetic selection. The assay was immunoSEQ multiplex PCR, and TCRdb's table has in-frame clones only and misses some. The table lists roughly 84,000 clones, 65% to 85% of them singletons. This clonotype was obtained from an adult in good health and CMV-seronegative. The sequenced sample consisted of memory CD4+ T cells from blood.

The CDR3 DNA reads TGTGCCAGCAGCCGAAATAGCGGGGGGTACCAAGAGACCCAGTACTTC. Translation gives CASSRNSGGYQETQYF. The chain uses TRBV5-4 and TRBJ2-5; 10 nucleotides agree with TRBD2. There are 16 residues in the CDR3. J gave up 0 bases and V 4 bases, and 6 bases lay outside the gene matches. From germline, CDR1 is SGHNT and CDR2 YYREEE (reference sequence). Full variable domain (outside the CDR3, taken from reference TRBV5-4 and TRBJ2-5): ETGVTQSPTHLIKTRGQQVTLRCSSQSGHNTVSWYQQALGQGPQFIFQYYREEENGRGNFPPRFSGLQFPNYSSELNVNALELDDSALYLCASSRNSGGYQETQYFGPGTRLLVL.